This T cell receptor beta chain was recovered during a study of blood T cell repertoires in COVID-19. As for the study in general: Acute and convalescent COVID-19 specimens originated in the United States, Italy and Spain. Sources were T cells, B-cell-depleted T cells, or PBMCs; the material itself was cDNA or gDNA.

The CDR3 totals 16 residues. With V trimmed by 4 bases and J by 1 base, 9 bases remained unmatched. Germline V CDR1 and CDR2: LNHDA, SQIVND (reference sequence). Per the original data handling: Amplification of reference gene primers was used by the study to estimate nucleated cell counts. Sequencing used immunoSEQ multiplex PCR; TCRdb keeps in-frame clones, though not all of them. That table gives V, J and clone size, and the DNA gave D and trimming. The table records some 110,000 clones, 82% of them present only once. The sequence derives from a man between 65 and 79 years old with active or convalescent COVID-19. This chain links TRBV19 with TRBJ2-5; 7 bases agree with TRBD2. The sequenced material came from peripheral blood. The CDR3 region is CASSKFGTSAQETQYF. CDR3 DNA sequence: TGTGCCAGTAGTAAATTCGGCACTAGCGCCCAAGAGACCCAGTACTTC.